This TCR beta chain came from a study of cytomegalovirus exposure and HLA in healthy donors. In the study overall: Inside one of the first data releases sat 85 million or so unique TCRs taken from HLA-typed donors. Whole-study findings and limits: An observed cluster of highly shared sequence variants was recorded as a likely sequencing artifact. Published work reported that the classifier diagnosed cytomegalovirus status with high specificity and sensitivity.

The primer mix had 60 Vbeta and 13 Jbeta primers. Assay: immunoSEQ multiplex PCR; the TCRdb copy retains only in-frame clones and omits some. In the table there are under 200,000 clones, 65% to 90% of which are singletons. This clone occurred once. Antigen: not known. With V trimmed by 1 base and J by 8 bases, 3 bases remained unmatched. From germline, CDR1 is SGHRS and CDR2 YFSETQ. The CDR3 contains 14 residues. The sample consisted of PBMCs. The TCR comes from a man aged 40-49 years in good health and CMV-seropositive. The rearrangement links TRBV5-1 to TRBJ2-1; 10 bases fit TRBD2. CDR3 loop: CASSLSGGAHEQFF. The CDR3 DNA follows: TGCGCCAGCAGCTTGAGCGGGGGGGCCCATGAGCAGTTCTTC.